This passage covers 30 T cell receptor beta chains from one sample sequenced in a study of graft-versus-host responses after intestinal transplantation. These receptors' antigens are unknown. Assay: immunoSEQ multiplex PCR; the TCRdb copy retains only in-frame clones and omits some. The sample consists of tens of thousands of clones, roughly nine tenths of them appearing once. The sample in question was unstimulated CD4+ T cells sorted from spleen or lymph node cells, obtained before intestinal transplant. The receptor set was obtained from a human donor who received an intestinal transplant.

The V call is TRBV28, the J call TRBJ1-5, with 7 bases that match TRBD1. Germline V gene lookup returns CDR1 MDHEN and CDR2 SYDVKM. Trimming took 2 bases from V and 4 from J; bases not matched to a gene: 5. This CDR3 region has 15 residues. The CDR3 region is CASSLGDRGNQPQHF. The CDR3 DNA is TGTGCCAGCAGTTTAGGGGACAGAGGAAATCAGCCCCAGCATTTT.

The chain links TRBV2 to TRBJ1-2, with 7 bases identical to TRBD1. V lost 8 bases, J lost 4 bases, and 7 bases stayed unmatched. Germline V CDR1 and CDR2: SNHLY, FYNNEI. The CDR3 length is 13 residues. As DNA, the CDR3 is TGTGCCAGCGGGGACAGACTCCGCTATGGCTACACCTTC. It is translated as CASGDRLRYGYTF.

V is TRBV30 and J is TRBJ1-2, with 9 nucleotides matching TRBD1. Germline V gene sequence: CDR1 GTSNPN, CDR2 SVGIG (reference sequence). V lost 5 bases to trimming and J lost 8 bases; unmatched junction nucleotides: 6. This CDR3 is 12 amino acids long. CDR3 amino acids: CAWVDRGGGYTF. The CDR3 DNA reads TGTGCCTGGGTCGACAGGGGGGGAGGCTACACCTTC. Together with reference TRBV30 and TRBJ1-2, the CDR3 gives the full variable domain: SQTIHQWPATLVQPVGSPLSLECTVEGTSNPNLYWYRQAAGRGLQLLFYSVGIGQISSEVPQNLSASRPQDRQFILSSKKLLLSDSGFYLCAWVDRGGGYTFGSGTRLTVV.

The J gene is TRBJ2-5, the V gene TRBV6-5; 7 positions agree with TRBD1. CDR3 length: 11 residues. Germline V CDR1 and CDR2: MNHEY, SVGAGI. After removal of 6 bases from V and 9 bases from J, the junction contained 4 bases not matched to a gene. The CDR3 DNA is TGTGCCAGCAGCCTAGGACAGGCCCAGTACTTC. Its translation is CASSLGQAQYF.

This sequence joins TRBV2 and TRBJ1-1; 12 bases fit TRBD1. CDR1 is SNHLY, CDR2 FYNNEI, per germline. V trimming: 5 bases; J trimming: 6 bases; junction bases outside the gene matches: 10. This CDR3 spans 16 amino acids. The CDR3 nucleotides read TGTGCCAGCAGTCCGGGACAGGGGGCGGTAGCGGCTGAAGCTTTCTTT. This encodes CASSPGQGAVAAEAFF.

The chain uses TRBV1 and TRBJ2-5; the listed D gene, TRBD2, was not tested against the DNA. TRBV1 is a documented pseudogene. The CDR3 is 14 amino acids. CDR3 DNA: TGCACCAGCAGCCGGACTAGCGGGAAAGAGACCCAGTACTTC. Translation: CTSSRTSGKETQYF.

The chain couples TRBV5-1 to TRBJ2-3; TRBD2 matches 11 bases. CDR1 is SGHRS and CDR2 is YFSETQ in the germline V gene. J lost 3 bases, V lost 4 bases, and 4 bases had no gene match. This CDR3 region has 15 residues. CDR3 in amino acids: CASSVSGGATDTQYF. The CDR3 nucleotides are TGCGCCAGCAGCGTTAGCGGGGGGGCGACAGATACGCAGTATTTT. The full variable domain, completed using reference TRBV5-1 and TRBJ2-3, is KAGVTQTPRYLIKTRGQQVTLSCSPISGHRSVSWYQQTPGQGLQFLFEYFSETQRNKGNFPGRFSGRQFSNSRSEMNVSTLELGDSALYLCASSVSGGATDTQYFGPGTRLTVL.

V is TRBV7-8 and J is TRBJ2-2; tentative D call: TRBD1 (6 bases). The CDR3 runs to 18 residues. V gave up 5 bases and J gave up 1 base, with 20 bases separating them. The V gene's germline CDR1 is SGHVS and CDR2 FQNEAQ. CDR3 DNA sequence: TGTGCCAGCAGCCCCCGGGTGTGGGACATAAGGAACACCGGGGAGCTGTTTTTT. This encodes CASSPRVWDIRNTGELFF.

The chain is built from TRBV6-6 and TRBJ1-2; 8 bases are shared with TRBD1. The CDR3 consists of 14 residues. CDR1 and CDR2 (germline): MNHNY, SVGAGI (reference sequence). Germline trimming cut 6 bases from V and 2 bases from J; bases unmatched to any gene: 5. Written as DNA, the CDR3 is TGTGCCAGCAGGCCCCCAGGGGGCAACTATGGCTACACCTTC. Residues: CASRPPGGNYGYTF.

The rearrangement uses TRBV5-1 and TRBJ1-1, with 9 positions matching TRBD1. CDR3 size: 15 residues. Germline V lookup: CDR1 SGHRS, CDR2 YFSETQ. With V trimmed by 3 bases and J by 1 base, 4 bases remained unmatched. The CDR3 DNA reads TGCGCCAGCAGCTGGGCGGGACAGGGGAACACTGAAGCTTTCTTT. This sequence encodes CASSWAGQGNTEAFF.

The rearrangement links TRBV28 to TRBJ2-7; D might be TRBD2 (5 bases). The CDR3 is 13 residues long. Trimming took 2 bases from V and 10 from J, leaving 15 bases between them. In germline, CDR1 is MDHEN, CDR2 SYDVKM. CDR3 loop: CASSLKSLTGQYF. CDR3 coding DNA: TGTGCCAGCAGTTTAAAGTCCCTGACGGGACAGTACTTC.

V is TRBV7-9 and J is TRBJ1-2; possible D gene TRBD1, 5 bases. Trimming stripped 3 bases from V and 4 bases from J, with 18 bases between. CDR1 is SEHNR, CDR2 FQNEAQ, per germline (reference sequence). The CDR3 has 16 residues. The DNA of the CDR3 is TGTGCCAGCAGCTTGTCGCAGGGTAGATTTGGCTATGGCTACACCTTC. This encodes CASSLSQGRFGYGYTF.

A word on this clone: At one of its ends the junction is not consistent with the germline gene, which may arise from a read error. This CDR3 is CASSSGTGPYTSPLHF. CDR3 DNA: TGCGCCAGCAGCTCTGGGACAGGACCCTATACTTCACCCCTCCACTTT. The V gene is TRBV5-1, the J gene TRBJ1-6; 8 nucleotides line up with TRBD1. CDR1 and CDR2 (germline): SGHRS, YFSETQ. The length of the CDR3 is 16 residues.

The V gene is TRBV28, the J gene TRBJ2-7; TRBD1 matches at 7 bases. From germline, CDR1 is MDHEN and CDR2 SYDVKM. V trimming: 8 bases; J trimming: 2 bases; junction bases outside the gene matches: 6. This CDR3 has 13 residues. The CDR3 sequence: CASGLTGAYEQYF. CDR3 DNA sequence: TGTGCCAGCGGCCTTACAGGGGCCTACGAGCAGTACTTC.

The gene calls are TRBV7-8 and TRBJ2-7; tentative D call: TRBD2 (5 bases). Trimming shortened V by 1 base and J by 4 bases, and 11 bases separated the two germline ends. CDR3 size: 14 residues. Germline V lookup: CDR1 SGHVS, CDR2 FQNEAQ. CDR3: CASSLVLPGYEQYF. CDR3 DNA: TGTGCCAGCAGCTTAGTACTCCCGGGGTACGAGCAGTACTTC. The full variable domain, rest sourced from reference TRBV7-8 and TRBJ2-7, is GAGVSQSPRYKVAKRGQDVALRCDPISGHVSLFWYQQALGQGPEFLTYFQNEAQLDKSGLPSDRFFAERPEGSVSTLKIQRTQQEDSAVYLCASSLVLPGYEQYFGPGTRLTVT.

The CDR3: CASSFRGYEQYF. DNA for the CDR3: TGTGCCAGCAGTTTCCGGGGATACGAGCAGTACTTC. This sequence joins TRBV27 and TRBJ2-7, with D tentatively TRBD2 (5 bases). The germline V gene has CDR1 MNHEY and CDR2 SMNVEV (reference sequence). V was pared by 3 bases and J by 4 bases, with 7 bases between. This CDR3 comprises 12 residues.

The rearrangement joins TRBV28 to TRBJ2-2; TRBD2 matches at 11 bases. The CDR3 consists of 20 residues. Germline loops: CDR1 MDHEN, CDR2 SYDVKM. V lost 5 bases, J lost 3 bases, and 17 bases stayed unmatched. Here the CDR3 reads CASSPLAGLELAGDTGELFF. The CDR3 nucleotides read TGTGCCAGCAGTCCCCTTGCGGGCTTGGAACTAGCGGGAGACACCGGGGAGCTGTTTTTT. The full variable domain, with the rest looked up from reference TRBV28 and TRBJ2-2, is DVKVTQSSRYLVKRTGEKVFLECVQDMDHENMFWYRQDPGLGLRLIYFSYDVKMKEKGDIPEGYSVSREKKERFSLILESASTNQTSMYLCASSPLAGLELAGDTGELFFGEGSRLTVL.

V gene TRBV28 combines with J gene TRBJ1-5, with 8 nucleotides matching TRBD1. V trimming: 1 base; J trimming: 5 bases; junction bases outside the gene matches: 1. The CDR3 loop spans 14 amino acids. CDR1 and CDR2 from the germline V gene are MDHEN and SYDVKM. In DNA, the CDR3 is TGTGCCAGCAGTTTATTGGACAGGGATCAGCCCCAGCATTTT. Translated, it gives CASSLLDRDQPQHF.

The chain is built from TRBV9 and TRBJ2-1, with TRBD1 identical over 9 bases. J gave up 5 bases and V 3 bases, and 12 bases lay outside the gene matches. Germline V lookup: CDR1 SGDLS, CDR2 YYNGEE. CDR3 length: 17 residues. CDR3 in amino acids: CASSALGQGSFDNEQFF. For the CDR3, the DNA is TGTGCCAGCAGCGCCTTGGGACAGGGTTCTTTTGACAATGAGCAGTTCTTC.

The V and J genes are TRBV11-2 and TRBJ1-1, with a weak D call TRBD1 (6 bases). Germline CDR1 reads SGHAT; CDR2 reads FQNNGV. The V gene lost 1 base and the J gene lost 0 bases, with 18 bases spanning the gap. The CDR3 is 18 residues long. The CDR3 DNA is TGTGCCAGCAGCTTAGTTCAATTTGGGGGGGCCATGAACACTGAAGCTTTCTTT. This encodes CASSLVQFGGAMNTEAFF.

J is TRBJ1-2 and V is TRBV18; 11 nucleotides match TRBD1. CDR1 is KGHSH, CDR2 LQKENI, per germline. The CDR3 loop spans 17 amino acids. The junction had 14 bases not matched to a gene; V was cut back by 3 bases and J by 8 bases. CDR3: CASSPHPPGQGAGGYTF. The CDR3 nucleotides read TGTGCCAGCTCACCCCACCCTCCTGGACAGGGGGCGGGAGGCTACACCTTC. Full variable domain (outside the CDR3, taken from reference TRBV18 and TRBJ1-2): NAGVMQNPRHLVRRRGQEARLRCSPMKGHSHVYWYRQLPEEGLKFMVYLQKENIIDESGMPKERFSAEFPKEGPSILRIQQVVRGDSAAYFCASSPHPPGQGAGGYTFGSGTRLTVV.

This clone has only one observation. This chain connects TRBV5-1 to TRBJ2-3; 10 nucleotides match TRBD2. The CDR3 runs to 17 residues. Per germline, CDR1 SGHRS and CDR2 YFSETQ. After removal of 4 bases from V and 1 base from J, the junction contained 9 bases not matched to a gene. This CDR3 reads CASSDQTSGFRTDTQYF. The CDR3 DNA is TGCGCCAGCAGCGATCAGACTAGCGGGTTCCGCACAGATACGCAGTATTTT.

This clone was recorded once. The chain combines TRBV6-1 with TRBJ2-1; 9 nucleotides agree with TRBD2. The germline V gene encodes CDR1 MNHNS and CDR2 SASEGT. CDR3 size: 16 residues. J gave up 6 bases and V 4 bases, and 10 bases lay outside the gene matches. CDR3 sequence: CASSVRREGPRNEQFF. The DNA of the CDR3 is TGTGCCAGCAGTGTTAGGCGGGAGGGCCCTCGCAATGAGCAGTTCTTC.

This chain joins TRBV30 and TRBJ2-1, with D perhaps TRBD1 (6 bases). V was cut by 5 bases and J by 2 bases, with 16 bases left in between. Germline CDR1 and CDR2: GTSNPN and SVGIG (reference sequence). The CDR3 is 15 residues long. CDR3 loop: CAWAPLGGPYNEQFF. The CDR3 nucleotides read TGTGCCTGGGCCCCCCTTGGGGGCCCCTACAATGAGCAGTTCTTC. The full variable domain, completed using reference TRBV30 and TRBJ2-1, is SQTIHQWPATLVQPVGSPLSLECTVEGTSNPNLYWYRQAAGRGLQLLFYSVGIGQISSEVPQNLSASRPQDRQFILSSKKLLLSDSGFYLCAWAPLGGPYNEQFFGPGTRLTVL.

J is TRBJ2-7 and V is TRBV2; D possibly corresponds to TRBD2 (6 bases). The CDR3 runs 14 residues. Germline CDR1 SNHLY, CDR2 FYNNEI. The ends were cut back, 4 bases at V and 4 bases at J, with 14 bases in the middle. DNA of the CDR3: TGTGCCAGCAGTGTGCCGGGGGTTAGATACGAGCAGTACTTC. Protein product: CASSVPGVRYEQYF.

The chain uses TRBV5-1 and TRBJ1-1; maybe TRBD1 (5 bases). Germline CDR1 SGHRS, CDR2 YFSETQ. CDR3 length equals 15 residues. Trimming cost V 4 bases and J 1 base, with 14 bases left between them. This chain's CDR3 is CASSVQAGGNTEAFF. CDR3 bases: TGCGCCAGCAGCGTACAGGCCGGGGGGAACACTGAAGCTTTCTTT.

This clone was observed a handful of times. The chain is built from TRBV5-5 and TRBJ2-7; weak D call: TRBD2 (6 bases). Per the germline V gene, CDR1 is SGHKS and CDR2 is YYEKEE (reference sequence). This CDR3 is 17 amino acids long. V lost 0 bases and J lost 3, with 19 bases in between. For the CDR3, the DNA is TGTGCCAGCAGCTTGGCGTTTGGGGCTAGCGTAGGCTACGAGCAGTACTTC. Encoded protein: CASSLAFGASVGYEQYF.

This rearrangement joins TRBV18 to TRBJ2-5; 7 bases align to TRBD1. The trim removed 6 bases at V and 2 bases at J, leaving 6 bases unmatched. The V gene's germline CDR1 is KGHSH and CDR2 LQKENI. The CDR3 spans 14 residues. CDR3 nucleotide sequence: TGTGCCAGCTCTGTAGGGACAGTTCAAGAGACCCAGTACTTC. Its protein is CASSVGTVQETQYF. Full variable domain (missing parts from reference TRBV18 and TRBJ2-5): NAGVMQNPRHLVRRRGQEARLRCSPMKGHSHVYWYRQLPEEGLKFMVYLQKENIIDESGMPKERFSAEFPKEGPSILRIQQVVRGDSAAYFCASSVGTVQETQYFGPGTRLLVL.

The chain combines TRBV5-1 with TRBJ1-1; D is possibly TRBD1 (6 bases). V lost 2 bases and J lost 7, with 9 bases in between. The V gene's germline CDR1 is SGHRS and CDR2 YFSETQ. The CDR3 length is 12 residues. The CDR3, as DNA: TGCGCCAGCAGCTTTCAACAGGGTGAAGCTTTCTTT. This sequence encodes CASSFQQGEAFF.

CDR3 protein: CASSLDSQGAGQPQHF. CDR3 coding DNA: TGTGCCAGCAGTTTGGATTCTCAGGGGGCAGGGCAGCCCCAGCATTTT. V and J are TRBV28 and TRBJ1-5; TRBD1 agrees at 8 bases. Germline V CDR1 and CDR2: MDHEN, SYDVKM. The CDR3 runs 16 residues. Trimming at V came to 3 bases and at J to 7 bases, leaving 11 bases not matched to a gene. Together with reference TRBV28 and TRBJ1-5, the CDR3 gives the full variable domain: DVKVTQSSRYLVKRTGEKVFLECVQDMDHENMFWYRQDPGLGLRLIYFSYDVKMKEKGDIPEGYSVSREKKERFSLILESASTNQTSMYLCASSLDSQGAGQPQHFGDGTRLSIL.